These 27 T cell receptor beta chains were sequenced from one sample in a study of T cell changes during pregnancy in multiple sclerosis. Libraries were prepared by immunoSEQ multiplex PCR; TCRdb keeps only in-frame clonotypes and omits some of them. The sample carries roughly 29,000 clones, about 89% recorded once. Sequenced here: CD8+ T cells from peripheral blood mononuclear cells, sampled after pregnancy. These receptor sequences come from a female donor with multiple sclerosis, enrolled in a pregnancy study.

The CDR3 region is CANTPKRHGQGAYEQYF. CDR3 DNA sequence: TGCGCCAACACTCCAAAAAGGCACGGACAGGGGGCCTACGAGCAGTACTTC. The rearrangement joins TRBV23-1 to TRBJ2-7, with TRBD1 matching 10 bases. TRBV23-1 is flagged as an ORF with uncertain function. Losses at the gene ends were 10 bases for V and 2 bases for J; bases not matched to a gene: 17. The CDR3 is 17 amino acids.

For this clone: The junction departs from germline at one end; a sequencing error may be responsible. The chain uses TRBV7-7 and TRBJ1-1, with D unresolved. Germline V gives CDR1 SSHAT, CDR2 FNYEAQ (reference sequence). This CDR3 comprises 13 residues. The CDR3 DNA sequence: TGTGCTAGCAGCTATAGATTGAACACTGAAGCTTTCTTT. Translated, it gives CASSYRLNTEAFF.

The rearrangement uses TRBV5-6 and TRBJ1-1, with 7 nucleotides matching TRBD1. Germline V CDR1 and CDR2: SGHDT, YYEEEE. V lost 2 bases, J lost 2 bases, and 12 bases stayed unmatched. The CDR3 consists of 17 residues. CDR3 amino acids: CASSLAKWDRRNTEAFF. The CDR3 region has the DNA TGTGCCAGCAGCTTAGCTAAGTGGGACAGAAGAAACACTGAAGCTTTCTTT.

CDR3 DNA sequence: TGCGCCAGCATCACAGGGGGCTCTTCCAAAAACATTCAGTACTTC. This encodes CASITGGSSKNIQYF. The chain has TRBV23-1 and TRBJ2-4, with TRBD1 identical over 9 bases. TRBV23-1 is given ORF status, its function remaining uncertain. V dropped 7 bases and J dropped 2; count of bases not matched to a gene: 6. The CDR3 has 15 amino acids.

The J gene is TRBJ2-1, the V gene TRBV6-6; TRBD1 agrees at 11 bases. J lost 8 bases, V lost 6 bases, and 3 bases had no gene match. Germline V gives CDR1 MNHNY, CDR2 SVGAGI (reference sequence). The CDR3 runs 13 residues. DNA of the CDR3: TGTGCCAGCAGCCCGGACAGGGGGCATGAGCAGTTCTTC. The encoded protein is CASSPDRGHEQFF.

V usage is TRBV25-1 and J usage is TRBJ2-6; perhaps TRBD1 as D (6 bases). The CDR3 is made up of 17 amino acids. Germline CDR1 and CDR2: MGHDK and SYGVNS. V lost 3 bases and J lost 0, with 12 bases in between. In DNA form, the CDR3 reads TGTGCCAGCAGTGACTATAACAGGGCCTCTGGGGCCAACGTCCTGACTTTC. This sequence encodes CASSDYNRASGANVLTF. Full variable domain (rest looked up from reference TRBV25-1 and TRBJ2-6): EADIYQTPRYLVIGTGKKITLECSQTMGHDKMYWYQQDPGMELHLIHYSYGVNSTEKGDLSSESTVSRIRTEHFPLTLESARPSHTSQYLCASSDYNRASGANVLTFGAGSRLTVL.

This chain uses TRBV6-6 with TRBJ2-7; 7 bases fit TRBD2. The CDR3 extends over 14 amino acids. From germline, CDR1 is MNHNY and CDR2 SVGAGI (reference sequence). J lost 5 bases, V lost 2 bases, and 6 bases had no gene match. CDR3 protein: CASSYGGSIHEQYF. CDR3 sequence (DNA): TGTGCCAGCAGTTACGGCGGGAGCATCCACGAGCAGTACTTC.

The chain couples TRBV7-9 to TRBJ1-2; D unresolved. V was clipped by 5 bases and J by 3 bases, with 13 bases between them. Germline V lookup: CDR1 SEHNR, CDR2 FQNEAQ (reference sequence). The CDR3 is 14 residues long. As DNA, the CDR3 is TGTGCCAGCAGCCCGGGAGGCCTGTACTATGGCTACACCTTC. Protein sequence: CASSPGGLYYGYTF. The full variable domain, completed using reference TRBV7-9 and TRBJ1-2, is DTGVSQNPRHKITKRGQNVTFRCDPISEHNRLYWYRQTLGQGPEFLTYFQNEAQLEKSRLLSDRFSAERPKGSFSTLEIQRTEQGDSAMYLCASSPGGLYYGYTFGSGTRLTVV.

The chain is built from TRBV19 and TRBJ2-1; D perhaps matches TRBD2 (6 bases). In germline, CDR1 is LNHDA, CDR2 SQIVND (reference sequence). This CDR3 has 12 residues. V was trimmed by 11 bases and J by 4 bases, leaving 12 bases between them. The CDR3 here is CAPGERYNEQFF. CDR3 bases: TGTGCCCCGGGGGAACGTTACAATGAGCAGTTCTTC.

The V gene is TRBV11-3, the J gene TRBJ2-1; D may be TRBD2 (6 bases). Germline-derived CDR1 and CDR2 are SGHNT and YENEEA. The CDR3 totals 17 residues. With 1 base removed from V and 12 bases from J, the gap between germline ends came to 25 bases. The CDR3 loop is CASSLGGWERGVGAQFF. The CDR3 DNA sequence: TGTGCCAGCAGCTTAGGGGGATGGGAGCGCGGGGTGGGCGCGCAGTTCTTC.

The chain links TRBV6-4 to TRBJ2-1; no clear D gene. The CDR3 is made up of 13 amino acids. The germline V gene encodes CDR1 MRHNA and CDR2 SNTAGT. V lost 3 bases and J lost 10, with 13 bases in between. The CDR3 coding sequence is TGTGCCAGCAGTGAAGACGACCTCGGGGAGCAGTTCTTC. Translating gives CASSEDDLGEQFF.

This chain uses TRBV28 with TRBJ2-1; 10 nucleotides agree with TRBD2. CDR1 and CDR2 from the germline V gene are MDHEN and SYDVKM. The CDR3 runs to 15 residues. Losses at the gene ends were 1 base for V and 6 bases for J; bases not matched to a gene: 3. The CDR3 region is CASSLSAGGPNEQFF. CDR3 nucleotide sequence: TGTGCCAGCAGTTTATCAGCGGGAGGGCCCAATGAGCAGTTCTTC.

The rearrangement uses TRBV2 and TRBJ2-5; possibly TRBD2 for D (6 bases). Germline CDR1 SNHLY, CDR2 FYNNEI. Trimming stripped 4 bases from V and 2 bases from J, with 14 bases between. The CDR3 is 15 amino acids. The CDR3 DNA sequence: TGTGCCAGCAGTGTGGAGGGAGCCACACAAGAGACCCAGTACTTC. Protein: CASSVEGATQETQYF.

J is TRBJ2-5 and V is TRBV6-5; 7 nucleotides line up with TRBD1. The junction had 8 bases not matched to a gene; V was cut back by 5 bases and J by 2 bases. The CDR3 consists of 15 residues. From germline, CDR1 is MNHEY and CDR2 SVGAGI. The CDR3: CASSPHQTGQETQYF. Here the CDR3 DNA reads TGTGCCAGCAGTCCCCACCAGACAGGGCAAGAGACCCAGTACTTC.

This clone was picked up a small number of times. The V gene is TRBV4-1, the J gene TRBJ2-7, with 9 nucleotides matching TRBD1. This CDR3 is 15 amino acids long. Germline V lookup: CDR1 MGHRA, CDR2 YSYEKL. Unmatched junction bases numbered 5, after V lost 1 base and J lost 4 bases. The CDR3 is CASSQVTGGAYEQYF. As DNA, the CDR3 is TGCGCCAGCAGCCAAGTAACAGGGGGCGCGTACGAGCAGTACTTC.

The genes are TRBV5-6 and TRBJ2-1; D call uncertain. V lost 2 bases, J lost 7 bases, and 7 bases lay in between. Germline lookup yields CDR1 SGHDT and CDR2 YYEEEE. The CDR3 spans 12 residues. The CDR3 DNA reads as TGTGCCAGCAGCTTTGTAACAAATGAGCAGTTCTTC. This sequence encodes CASSFVTNEQFF.

The rearrangement uses TRBV4-3 and TRBJ2-6, with a weak D call TRBD2 (6 bases). Per the germline V gene, CDR1 is LGHNA and CDR2 is YSLEER. CDR3 length equals 16 residues. Trimming took 4 bases from V and 1 from J, leaving 11 bases between them. DNA for the CDR3: TGCGCCAGCAGCCCCGTCGCGGGGTCTGGGGCCAACGTCCTGACTTTC. Translating it yields CASSPVAGSGANVLTF.

The V gene is TRBV29-1, the J gene TRBJ2-1; TRBD2 aligns across 8 bases. Per the germline V gene, CDR1 is SQVTM and CDR2 is ANQGSEA. This CDR3 comprises 12 residues. V lost 7 bases and J lost 6; bases outside the gene matches: 5. Here the CDR3 DNA reads TGCAGCGCAGCGGGAGAGGCCAATGAGCAGTTCTTC. Its translation is CSAAGEANEQFF.

V is TRBV6-6 and J is TRBJ1-3; no clear D. V was clipped by 6 bases and J by 5 bases, with 14 bases between them. Germline CDR1 MNHNY, CDR2 SVGAGI (reference sequence). CDR3 size: 14 residues. CDR3 region: CASSYPGSRNTIYF. The CDR3 DNA follows: TGTGCCAGCAGCTACCCAGGCTCGAGAAACACCATATATTTT.

The chain carries TRBV11-2 and TRBJ2-7, with 7 bases fitting TRBD2. This CDR3 spans 12 amino acids. The junction had 2 bases not matched to a gene; V was cut back by 4 bases and J by 5 bases. CDR1 SGHAT and CDR2 FQNNGV come from the germline V gene. The CDR3 spells CASSWEGDEQYF. The CDR3 DNA is TGTGCCAGCAGCTGGGAGGGAGACGAGCAGTACTTC. Using reference TRBV11-2 and TRBJ2-7 for the parts outside the CDR3, the full variable domain is EAGVAQSPRYKIIEKRQSVAFWCNPISGHATLYWYQQILGQGPKLLIQFQNNGVVDDSQLPKDRFSAERLKGVDSTLKIQPAKLEDSAVYLCASSWEGDEQYFGPGTRLTVT.

This sequence joins TRBV28 and TRBJ2-3, with 8 nucleotides matching TRBD2. Trimming at V came to 1 base and at J to 3 bases, leaving 21 bases not matched to a gene. CDR1 is MDHEN and CDR2 is SYDVKM in the germline V gene. The CDR3 extends over 21 amino acids. DNA of the CDR3: TGTGCCAGCAGTTTATTTGGCCCAGCGGGAGTCAGGCGTTTTGGGACAGATACGCAGTATTTT. Its translation: CASSLFGPAGVRRFGTDTQYF.

The V gene is TRBV28, the J gene TRBJ2-5; perhaps TRBD2 as D (6 bases). V lost 1 base and J lost 5, with 11 bases in between. The germline V gene has CDR1 MDHEN and CDR2 SYDVKM. The CDR3 loop spans 14 amino acids. This CDR3 reads CASSLLGGLETQYF. For the CDR3, the DNA is TGTGCCAGCAGTTTATTGGGGGGTTTGGAGACCCAGTACTTC.

This rearrangement joins TRBV28 to TRBJ1-5; D remains unclear. Germline V lookup: CDR1 MDHEN, CDR2 SYDVKM. The CDR3 is made up of 18 amino acids. Between the trimmed V and J ends, which lost 1 base and 0 bases, there was a span of 16 bases. As DNA, the CDR3 is TGTGCCAGCAGTTTATATTCGGCCAGGCCTTATAGCAATCAGCCCCAGCATTTT. It specifies CASSLYSARPYSNQPQHF.

J is TRBJ2-1 and V is TRBV6-5, with TRBD2 matching 8 bases. The V gene's germline CDR1 is MNHEY and CDR2 SVGAGI. This CDR3 has 15 amino acids. The ends lost 2 bases at V and 4 bases at J; junction bases unmatched: 4. In DNA, the CDR3 is TGTGCCAGCAGTTACGGTCTAGCGGGTTACAATGAGCAGTTCTTC. Protein sequence: CASSYGLAGYNEQFF.

This chain connects TRBV4-3 to TRBJ1-1, with TRBD1 matching 8 bases. The CDR3 sequence is 15 residues long. In germline, CDR1 is LGHNA, CDR2 YSLEER. Germline trimming cut 4 bases from V and 7 bases from J; bases unmatched to any gene: 11. The CDR3 spells CASSPSVTGEFEAFF. The CDR3, as DNA: TGCGCCAGCAGCCCTTCCGTGACAGGGGAGTTTGAAGCTTTCTTT.

The chain has TRBV7-9 and TRBJ1-1; TRBD1 aligns across 9 bases. The CDR3 has 14 amino acids. Germline trimming cut 6 bases from V and 5 bases from J; bases unmatched to any gene: 7. The germline gives CDR1 SEHNR, CDR2 FQNEAQ (reference sequence). The CDR3 is CASSSTGGRTEAFF. The CDR3 region has the DNA TGTGCCAGCAGTTCTACAGGGGGCCGTACTGAAGCTTTCTTT.

This sequence joins TRBV19 and TRBJ2-7, with D possibly matching TRBD2 (5 bases). Germline values: CDR1 LNHDA, CDR2 SQIVND (reference sequence). V lost 3 bases and J 5 bases, leaving 11 bases between the germline ends. The CDR3 runs to 13 residues. The CDR3, as DNA: TGTGCCAGTAGTATTAGCGTCGGAGACGAGCAGTACTTC. This translates into CASSISVGDEQYF.